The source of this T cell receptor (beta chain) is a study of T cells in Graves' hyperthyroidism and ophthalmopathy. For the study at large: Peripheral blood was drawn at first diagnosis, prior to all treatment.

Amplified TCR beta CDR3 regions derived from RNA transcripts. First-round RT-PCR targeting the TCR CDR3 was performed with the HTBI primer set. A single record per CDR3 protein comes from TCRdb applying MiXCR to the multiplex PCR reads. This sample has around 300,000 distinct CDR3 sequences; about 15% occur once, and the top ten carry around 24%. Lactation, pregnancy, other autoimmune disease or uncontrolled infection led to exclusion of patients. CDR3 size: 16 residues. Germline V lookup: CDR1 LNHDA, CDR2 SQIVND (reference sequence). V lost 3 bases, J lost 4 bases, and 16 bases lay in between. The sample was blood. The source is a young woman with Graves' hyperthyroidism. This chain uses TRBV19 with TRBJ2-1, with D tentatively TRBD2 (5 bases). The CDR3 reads CASSILAGDKYNEQFF. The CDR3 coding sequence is TGTGCCAGTAGTATTCTGGCGGGCGATAAATACAATGAGCAGTTCTTC. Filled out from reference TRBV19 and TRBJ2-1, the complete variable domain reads DGGITQSPKYLFRKEGQNVTLSCEQNLNHDAMYWYRQDPGQGLRLIYYSQIVNDFQKGDIAEGYSVSREKKESFPLTVTSAQKNPTAFYLCASSILAGDKYNEQFFGPGTRLTVL.